The 9 T cell receptor beta chains in this list originate from one sample, sequenced in a study of a mutant IDH1 vaccine in newly diagnosed glioma (dated by TCRdb to about 2021). The library relied on the immunoSEQ multiplex PCR assay. Entries here come from immuneACCESS through TCRdb and include only in-frame sequences with V and J called. Some clones fail to appear in such tables; in the studies checked, an unresolved V gene covers under half of the shortfall, and the cause of the remainder is unknown. Here the sample has approximately 10,000 clones; around nine tenths occur a single time. The top ten clones comprise 5.9% of the sample. For these receptors, no antigen is known. This specimen's time point label, per the study, means: week 5, during vaccination. A 20-mer mutant IDH1 peptide at 300 micrograms in Montanide made up each vaccine dose, which was injected subcutaneously together with topical imiquimod.

The sequences come from PBMCs, collected from a glioma patient whose treatment included an IDH1 peptide vaccine. Receptors originate from a woman between 40 and 55 years old with glioma. Some clones in this sample may be carry-over from other donors' samples.

This clone showed up just once. V is TRBV5-5 and J is TRBJ2-5, with D unclear. The CDR3 is made up of 12 amino acids. V was clipped by 2 bases and J by 5 bases, with 7 bases between them. CDR1 SGHKS and CDR2 YYEKEE come from the germline V gene (reference sequence). CDR3 sequence reads: CASSFHGETQYF. DNA for the CDR3: TGTGCCAGCAGCTTCCATGGCGAGACCCAGTACTTC.

The chain couples TRBV10-3 to TRBJ2-1; tentative D call: TRBD1 (6 bases). Trimming removed 5 bases from V and 12 bases from J, with 14 bases in between. This CDR3 spans 12 amino acids. Germline loops: CDR1 ENHRY, CDR2 SYGVKD. The CDR3 is CAISTQGLGQFF. The CDR3, as DNA: TGTGCCATCAGTACACAGGGTCTGGGGCAGTTCTTC.

V usage is TRBV10-2 and J usage is TRBJ1-2; D may be TRBD1 (5 bases). V gave up 8 bases and J gave up 2 bases, with 21 bases separating them. Germline CDR1 WSHSY, CDR2 SAAADI. The CDR3 runs 16 residues. The DNA for the CDR3 is TGCGCCAGCTCGGACCCTACAACTGGGGGGAACTATGGCTACACCTTC. This translates into CASSDPTTGGNYGYTF.

This clone came up a few times. J is TRBJ1-5 and V is TRBV13; a weak D match, TRBD1 (5 bases). CDR3 length equals 18 residues. Trimming stripped 0 bases from V and 3 bases from J, with 18 bases between. Germline loops: CDR1 PRHDT, CDR2 FYEKMQ (reference sequence). The CDR3 sequence: CASSLGIKGGAFNQPQHF. In nucleotides, the CDR3 is TGTGCCAGCAGCTTAGGAATAAAGGGAGGGGCTTTCAATCAGCCCCAGCATTTT.

The chain is built from TRBV27 and TRBJ1-4; tentative D call: TRBD1 (5 bases). V was pared by 5 bases and J by 8 bases, with 21 bases between. Germline values: CDR1 MNHEY, CDR2 SMNVEV (reference sequence). This CDR3 comprises 16 residues. The CDR3 DNA is TGTGCCAGCAGTGGAGGCTCGTTGGGGCCGGGGGAAAAACTGTTTTTT. Protein product: CASSGGSLGPGEKLFF.

CDR3 residues: CASSLRSGYEQYF. CDR3 coding DNA: TGTGCCAGCAGTTTACGATCTGGCTACGAGCAGTACTTC. This chain connects TRBV6-5 to TRBJ2-7; unclear D gene. CDR1 and CDR2 (germline): MNHEY, SVGAGI. V shed 4 bases and J shed 3 bases, with 10 bases lying between them. CDR3 length: 13 amino acids.

This chain uses TRBV10-3 with TRBJ1-5; D perhaps matches TRBD1 (6 bases). The germline CDR1 and CDR2 sequences are ENHRY and SYGVKD. V lost 2 bases to trimming and J lost 3 bases, with 11 bases between them. This CDR3 has 15 residues. CDR3 DNA sequence: TGTGCCATCAGTGAGCCGGGGGCCGACAATCAGCCCCAGCATTTT. Translated, it gives CAISEPGADNQPQHF.

This chain links TRBV15 with TRBJ2-3; TRBD2 matches at 7 bases. The germline V gene encodes CDR1 LNHNV and CDR2 YYDKDF (reference sequence). Germline trimming cut 1 base from V and 1 base from J; bases unmatched to any gene: 5. The CDR3 has 16 amino acids. The CDR3, as DNA: TGTGCCACCAGCAGAGGCCGCCGGGGGGGCACAGATACGCAGTATTTT. It yields the protein CATSRGRRGGTDTQYF.

This chain uses TRBV4-1 with TRBJ1-5, with TRBD1 identical over 7 bases. The V gene end was trimmed by 4 bases and the J gene end by 6 bases; junction bases not matched to a gene: 9. Germline values: CDR1 MGHRA, CDR2 YSYEKL. CDR3 length equals 15 residues. DNA for the CDR3: TGCGCCAGCAGCCGAACTACAGGGGTCGGTCAGCCCCAGCATTTT. It encodes CASSRTTGVGQPQHF.